This T cell receptor (beta chain) was documented in a study of read filtering for tumor transcriptome and immune sequencing. As for the study in general: Roughly 8 patients were R-ISS I, about 16 were R-ISS II, six or seven were R-ISS III. Study findings and constraints: Correlation between methods rose after single-read clonotypes were removed. Compared with RNA-seq, IR-seq gave much higher clonotype depth and reliability.

A remark on this clonotype: The target antigen is unknown.

This library used roughly 430 ng RNA and molecular barcoded adaptors spanning alpha/delta and beta/gamma chains. MiXCR was run by TCRdb on the reads, yielding one entry per CDR3 protein. This sample carries some 38,000 distinct CDR3 sequences, approximately 10% of them seen once, and the ten largest clones take about 38%. There are 17 residues in the CDR3. Losses at the gene ends were 4 bases for V and 5 bases for J; bases not matched to a gene: 16. CDR1 is MNHEY and CDR2 is SMNVEV in the germline V gene (reference sequence). The rearrangement joins TRBV27 to TRBJ2-5; 7 bases are a match to TRBD2. Sample: a population of CD138-negative cells sorted from bone marrow. This receptor was obtained from a donor aged 40 or older with multiple myeloma. The DNA for the CDR3 is TGTGCCAGCAGTTCGGGCCGGGGAGGGGAGGGCCGGGAGACCCAGTACTTC. Translation: CASSSGRGGEGRETQYF.